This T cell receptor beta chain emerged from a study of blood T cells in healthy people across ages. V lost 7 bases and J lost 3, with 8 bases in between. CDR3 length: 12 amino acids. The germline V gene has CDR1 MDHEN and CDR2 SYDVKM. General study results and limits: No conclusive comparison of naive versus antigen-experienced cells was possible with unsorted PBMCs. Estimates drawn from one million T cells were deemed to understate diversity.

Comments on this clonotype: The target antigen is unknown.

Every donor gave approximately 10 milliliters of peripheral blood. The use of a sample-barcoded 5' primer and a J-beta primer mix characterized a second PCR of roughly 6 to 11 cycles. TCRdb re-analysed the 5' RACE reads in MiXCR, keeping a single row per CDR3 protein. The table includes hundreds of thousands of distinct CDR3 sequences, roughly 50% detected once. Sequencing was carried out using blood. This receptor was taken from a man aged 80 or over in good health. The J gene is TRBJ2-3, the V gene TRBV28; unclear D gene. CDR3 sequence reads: CASKLRTDTQYF. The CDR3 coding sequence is TGTGCCAGCAAGCTAAGGACAGATACGCAGTATTTT.